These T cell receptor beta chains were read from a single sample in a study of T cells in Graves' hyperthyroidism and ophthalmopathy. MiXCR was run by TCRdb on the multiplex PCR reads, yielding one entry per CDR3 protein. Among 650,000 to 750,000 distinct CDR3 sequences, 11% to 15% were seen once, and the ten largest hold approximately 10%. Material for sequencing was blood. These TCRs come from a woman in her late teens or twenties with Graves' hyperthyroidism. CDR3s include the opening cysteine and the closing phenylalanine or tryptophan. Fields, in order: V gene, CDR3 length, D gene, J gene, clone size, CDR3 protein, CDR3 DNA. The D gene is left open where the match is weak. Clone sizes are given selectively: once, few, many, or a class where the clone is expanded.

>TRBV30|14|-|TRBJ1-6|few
CAWGGLTANSPLHF
TGTGCCTGGGGGGGCCTGACGGCTAATTCACCCCTCCACTTT
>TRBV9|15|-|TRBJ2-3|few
CASSVGGMGTDTQYF
TGTGCCAGCAGCGTAGGCGGGATGGGCACAGATACGCAGTATTTT
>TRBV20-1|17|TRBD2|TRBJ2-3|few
CSARVAGTSGFTDTQYF
TGCAGTGCTAGAGTCGCCGGGACTAGCGGATTCACAGATACGCAGTATTTT
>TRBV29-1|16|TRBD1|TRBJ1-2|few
CSVRSRDRGPNYGYTF
TGCAGCGTTAGGTCCCGGGACAGGGGGCCTAACTATGGCTACACCTTC
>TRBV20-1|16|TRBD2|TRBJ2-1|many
CSATPTLAGDWNEQFF
TGCAGTGCTACGCCCACTCTAGCGGGAGACTGGAATGAGCAGTTCTTC
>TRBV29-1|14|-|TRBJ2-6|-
CSVPGASGANVLTF
TGCAGCGTCCCGGGGGCCTCTGGGGCCAACGTCCTGACTTTC
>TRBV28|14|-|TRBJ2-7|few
CASSFIRDLAEQYF
TGTGCCAGCAGTTTTATTAGGGATTTAGCGGAGCAGTACTTC
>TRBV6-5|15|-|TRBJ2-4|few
CASSYSIQGLNIQYF
TGTGCCAGCAGTTACTCGATACAGGGTTTGAACATTCAGTACTTC
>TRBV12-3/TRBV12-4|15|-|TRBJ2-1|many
CASSHLERTKNEQFF
TGTGCCAGCAGTCACCTGGAGCGCACTAAGAATGAGCAGTTCTTC
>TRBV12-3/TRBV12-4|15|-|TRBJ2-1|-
CASSSQGGVGNEQFF
TGTGCCAGCAGTTCGCAGGGGGGGGTTGGCAATGAGCAGTTCTTC
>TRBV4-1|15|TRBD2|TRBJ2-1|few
CASSRLAGGFDEQFF
TGCGCCAGCAGCCGATTAGCGGGAGGGTTCGATGAGCAGTTCTTC
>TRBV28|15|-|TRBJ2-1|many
CASSLGQMSGDEQFF
TGTGCCAGCAGCCTCGGACAGATGTCGGGTGATGAGCAGTTCTTC
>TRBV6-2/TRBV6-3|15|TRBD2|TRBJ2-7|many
CASSWETSGRSEQYF
TGTGCCAGCAGTTGGGAGACTAGCGGGAGGTCCGAGCAGTACTTC
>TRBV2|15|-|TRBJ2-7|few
CASRVVGGQRNEQYF
TGTGCCAGCAGAGTCGTCGGGGGGCAAAGAAACGAGCAGTACTTC
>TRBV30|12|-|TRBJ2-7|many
CAWRGTSYEQYF
TGTGCCTGGCGCGGGACATCCTACGAGCAGTACTTC
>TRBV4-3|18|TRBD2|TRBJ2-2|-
CASSHWTSGSEQTGELFF
TGCGCCAGCAGCCACTGGACTAGCGGGAGTGAACAAACCGGGGAGCTGTTTTTT
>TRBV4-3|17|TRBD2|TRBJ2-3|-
CASSRRLARDGTDTQYF
TGCGCCAGCAGCCGCCGACTAGCGAGAGATGGTACAGATACGCAGTATTTT
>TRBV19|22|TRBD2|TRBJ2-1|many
CASSIDGRGLAGVRGRYNEQFF
TGTGCCAGTAGTATTGACGGTCGTGGACTAGCGGGAGTCAGGGGGAGGTACAATGAGCAGTTCTTC
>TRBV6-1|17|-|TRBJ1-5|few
CASRAGPGPYSNQPQHF
TGTGCCAGCAGAGCAGGACCGGGCCCTTATAGCAATCAGCCCCAGCATTTT
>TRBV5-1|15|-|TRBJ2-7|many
CASSSGPPRTYEQYF
TGCGCCAGCAGCTCCGGCCCCCCCAGGACCTACGAGCAGTACTTC
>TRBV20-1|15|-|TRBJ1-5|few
CSARDRGHSNQPQHF
TGCAGTGCTAGAGATAGGGGACATAGCAATCAGCCCCAGCATTTT
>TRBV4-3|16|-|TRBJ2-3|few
CASSQVFDGRTDTQYF
TGCGCCAGCAGCCAAGTTTTCGACGGGAGAACAGATACGCAGTATTTT
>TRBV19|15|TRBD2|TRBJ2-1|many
CASSMGLAVYNEQFF
TGTGCCAGTAGTATGGGACTAGCGGTCTACAATGAGCAGTTCTTC
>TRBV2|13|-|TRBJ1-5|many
CASSEGGNQPQHF
TGTGCCAGCAGTGAAGGCGGCAATCAGCCCCAGCATTTT
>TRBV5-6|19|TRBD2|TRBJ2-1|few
CASSLLPGLVAQTYNEQFF
TGTGCCAGCAGCTTGCTCCCGGGACTAGTTGCACAAACCTACAATGAGCAGTTCTTC
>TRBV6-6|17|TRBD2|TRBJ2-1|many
CASSYSRTSGTVAEQFF
TGTGCCAGCAGTTACTCGAGAACTAGCGGTACCGTTGCAGAGCAGTTCTTC
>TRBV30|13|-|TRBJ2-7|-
CACLPDYSYEQYF
TGTGCCTGCCTCCCAGATTACTCCTACGAGCAGTACTTC
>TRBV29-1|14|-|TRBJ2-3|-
CSARIQSSTDTQYF
TGCAGCGCTAGGATTCAATCTAGCACAGATACGCAGTATTTT
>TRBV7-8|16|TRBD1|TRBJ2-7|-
CASSRPAGTASYEQYF
TGTGCCAGCAGCCGGCCCGCCGGGACAGCCTCCTACGAGCAGTACTTC
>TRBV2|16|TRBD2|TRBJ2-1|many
CASRERTSGGYNEQSF
TGTGCCAGCAGGGAGAGGACTAGCGGGGGGTACAATGAGCAGTCCTTC
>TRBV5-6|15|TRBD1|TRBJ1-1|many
CASSWYRGVGTEAFF
TGTGCCAGCAGCTGGTACAGGGGTGTGGGCACTGAAGCTTTCTTT
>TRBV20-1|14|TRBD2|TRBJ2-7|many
CSAKQRETAYEQYF
TGCAGTGCTAAACAGCGGGAGACCGCCTACGAGCAGTACTTC
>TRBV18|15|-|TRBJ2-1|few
CASQKGSSSYNEQFF
TGTGCCAGCCAGAAGGGGAGTAGCTCCTACAATGAGCAGTTCTTC
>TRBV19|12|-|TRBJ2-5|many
CASSRGRETQYF
TGTGCCAGTAGTAGGGGTCGGGAGACCCAGTACTTC
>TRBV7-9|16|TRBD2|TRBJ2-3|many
CASVLAGWRHTDTQYF
TGTGCCAGCGTCCTAGCGGGATGGAGGCACACAGATACGCAGTATTTT
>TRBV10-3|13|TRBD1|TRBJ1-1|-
CAISTGQGIEAFF
TGTGCCATCAGCACGGGACAGGGGATCGAAGCTTTCTTT
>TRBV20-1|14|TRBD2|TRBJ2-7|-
CSARNSGKRYEQYF
TGCAGTGCGAGAAATAGCGGGAAGAGATACGAGCAGTACTTC
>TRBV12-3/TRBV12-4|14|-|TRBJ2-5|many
CASSRSGAGETQYF
TGTGCCAGCAGTCGCTCAGGGGCAGGGGAGACCCAGTACTTC
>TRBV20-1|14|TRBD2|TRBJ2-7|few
CSVQTASGRYEQYF
TGCAGTGTCCAGACGGCTAGCGGTCGCTACGAGCAGTACTTC
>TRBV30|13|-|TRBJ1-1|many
CAWSVGGDTEAFF
TGTGCCTGGAGTGTAGGAGGGGACACTGAAGCTTTCTTT
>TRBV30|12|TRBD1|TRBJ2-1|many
CAAGQVYNEQFF
TGTGCGGCGGGACAGGTATACAATGAGCAGTTCTTC
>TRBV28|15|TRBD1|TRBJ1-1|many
CASSLGDRENTEAFF
TGTGCCAGCAGTTTAGGGGACAGGGAGAACACTGAAGCTTTCTTT
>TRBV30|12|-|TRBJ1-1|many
CAWTLTNTEAFF
TGTGCCTGGACCCTAACGAACACTGAAGCTTTCTTT
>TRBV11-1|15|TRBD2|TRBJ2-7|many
CASSYGLAGSYEQYF
TGTGCCAGCAGCTACGGACTAGCGGGCTCCTACGAGCAGTACTTC
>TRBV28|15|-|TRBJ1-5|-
CASSSHREVNQPQHF
TGTGCCAGCAGTTCTCACAGGGAGGTCAATCAGCCCCAGCATTTT
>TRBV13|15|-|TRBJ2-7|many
CASSLGSPGYNEQYF
TGTGCCAGCAGCTTAGGTAGTCCGGGGTACAACGAGCAGTACTTC
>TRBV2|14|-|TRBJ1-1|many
CASSLQDLNTEAFF
TGTGCCAGCAGTCTACAGGACTTGAACACTGAAGCTTTCTTT
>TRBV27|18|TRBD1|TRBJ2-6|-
CASTPLNRGSSGANVLTF
TGTGCCAGCACTCCTCTGAACAGGGGAAGCTCTGGGGCCAATGTCCTGACTTTC
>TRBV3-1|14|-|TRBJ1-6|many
CASSPDFGNSPLHF
TGTGCCAGCAGCCCGGACTTTGGGAATTCACCCCTCCACTTT
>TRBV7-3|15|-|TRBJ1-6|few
CASSLSRVYNSPLHF
TGTGCCAGCAGCTTAAGCAGGGTCTATAATTCACCCCTCCACTTT
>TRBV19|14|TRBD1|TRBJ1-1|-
CASSIRRRGTEAFF
TGTGCCAGTAGTATTAGGCGCAGGGGGACTGAAGCTTTCTTT
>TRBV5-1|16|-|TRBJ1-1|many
CASSFAVGAGNTEAFF
TGCGCCAGCAGCTTCGCCGTAGGGGCGGGTAACACTGAAGCTTTCTTT
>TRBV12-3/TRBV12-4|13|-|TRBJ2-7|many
CASSIGRNYEQYF
TGTGCCAGCAGTATCGGACGGAACTACGAGCAGTACTTC
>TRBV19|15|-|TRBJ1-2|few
CASSIGGRGTDGYTF
TGTGCCAGTAGTATAGGCGGCAGGGGAACGGATGGCTACACCTTC
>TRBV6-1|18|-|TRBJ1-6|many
CASSEAPTWSGNNSPLHF
TGTGCCAGCAGTGAAGCCCCGACTTGGTCAGGGAATAATTCACCCCTCCACTTT
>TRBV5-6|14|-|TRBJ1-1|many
CASSRGRLNTEAFF
TGTGCCAGCAGCAGGGGACGGTTGAACACTGAAGCTTTCTTT
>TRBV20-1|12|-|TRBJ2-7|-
CSGENWAYEQYF
TGCAGTGGGGAAAATTGGGCCTACGAGCAGTACTTC
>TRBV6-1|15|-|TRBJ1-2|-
CASSPRSQRGNGYTF
TGTGCCAGCAGTCCCCGGTCACAGCGGGGCAATGGCTACACCTTC